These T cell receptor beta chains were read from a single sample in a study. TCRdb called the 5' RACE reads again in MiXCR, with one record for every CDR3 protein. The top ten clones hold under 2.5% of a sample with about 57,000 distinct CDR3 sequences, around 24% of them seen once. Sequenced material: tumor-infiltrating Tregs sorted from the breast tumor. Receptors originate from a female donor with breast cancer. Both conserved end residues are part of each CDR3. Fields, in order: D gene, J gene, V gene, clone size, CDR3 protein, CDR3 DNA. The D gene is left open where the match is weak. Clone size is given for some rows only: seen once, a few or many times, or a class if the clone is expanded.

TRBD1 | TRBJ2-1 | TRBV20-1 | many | CSALQGPFNNEQFF | TGCAGTGCCTTACAGGGGCCGTTCAACAATGAGCAGTTCTTC
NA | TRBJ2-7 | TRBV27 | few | CASRGTGQQYF | TGTGCCAGCAGGGGGACGGGACAGCAGTACTTC
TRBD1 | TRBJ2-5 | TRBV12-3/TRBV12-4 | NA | CASSLRTGNRPTQYF | TGTGCCAGCAGTTTAAGGACAGGAAACCGCCCGACCCAGTACTTC
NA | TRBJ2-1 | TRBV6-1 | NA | CASSGWGREKDEQFF | TGTGCCAGCAGTGGGTGGGGCAGGGAGAAGGATGAGCAGTTCTTC
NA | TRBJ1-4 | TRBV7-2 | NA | CASSSVDVGVEKLFF | TGTGCCAGCAGCTCCGTTGATGTTGGGGTTGAAAAACTGTTTTTT
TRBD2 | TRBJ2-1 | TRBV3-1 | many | CASSQGTGLAGEREQFF | TGTGCCAGCAGCCAAGGGACGGGACTAGCGGGGGAGCGGGAGCAGTTCTTC
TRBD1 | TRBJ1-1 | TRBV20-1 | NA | CSATGQPTTEAFF | TGCAGTGCCACGGGACAGCCAACTACTGAAGCTTTCTTT
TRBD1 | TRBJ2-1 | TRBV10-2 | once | CASSERTGRSNEQFF | TGCGCCAGCAGTGAAAGGACAGGGAGATCAAATGAGCAGTTCTTC
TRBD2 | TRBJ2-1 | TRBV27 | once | CASSKGLANNEQFF | TGTGCCAGCAGTAAGGGACTAGCTAACAATGAGCAGTTCTTC
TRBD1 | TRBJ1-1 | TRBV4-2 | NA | CASSQGFLGQGVTEAFF | TGTGCCAGCAGCCAAGGGTTCCTAGGACAGGGCGTTACTGAAGCTTTCTTT
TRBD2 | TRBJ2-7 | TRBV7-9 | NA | CASSPRGRPYEQYF | TGTGCCAGCAGCCCGCGGGGGAGGCCCTACGAGCAGTACTTC
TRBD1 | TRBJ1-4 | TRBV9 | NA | CASSVQGANEKLFF | TGTGCCAGCAGCGTACAGGGGGCTAATGAAAAACTGTTTTTT
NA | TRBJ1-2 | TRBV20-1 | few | CSARDSGRDPIF | TGCAGTGCTAGAGATTCGGGGCGGGATCCGATCTTC
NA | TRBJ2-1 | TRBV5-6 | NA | CASSGTDNEQFF | TGTGCCAGCAGCGGGACGGACAATGAGCAGTTCTTC
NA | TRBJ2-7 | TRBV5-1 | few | CASSLGYSYEQYF | TGCGCCAGCAGCTTGGGCTATAGTTACGAGCAGTACTTC
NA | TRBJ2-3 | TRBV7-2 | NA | CASSLEFRGLPDTQYF | TGTGCCAGCAGCTTAGAATTTCGGGGGCTCCCAGATACGCAGTATTTT
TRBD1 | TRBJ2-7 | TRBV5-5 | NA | CASSLDGQGSYEQYF | TGTGCCAGCAGCCTGGACGGACAGGGATCCTACGAGCAGTACTTC
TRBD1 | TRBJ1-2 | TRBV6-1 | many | CASSEGTGANYGYTF | TGTGCCAGCAGTGAAGGGACAGGGGCTAACTATGGCTACACCTTC
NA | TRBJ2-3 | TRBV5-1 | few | CASSLEQFSDTQYF | TGCGCCAGCAGCTTGGAACAGTTTTCAGATACGCAGTATTTT
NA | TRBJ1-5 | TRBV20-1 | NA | CSATKQGNQPQHF | TGCAGTGCAACAAAACAGGGCAATCAGCCCCAGCACTTT
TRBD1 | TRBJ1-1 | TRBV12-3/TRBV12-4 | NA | CASSLYRGTTEAFF | TGTGCCAGCAGTTTGTACAGGGGGACGACTGAAGCTTTCTTT
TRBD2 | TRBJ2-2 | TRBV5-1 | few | CASSLERGGSNTGELFF | TGCGCCAGCAGCTTGGAGCGGGGGGGATCAAACACCGGGGAGCTGTTTTTT
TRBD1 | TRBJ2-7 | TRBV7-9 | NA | CASSPGTGGDEQYF | TGTGCCAGCAGTCCTGGGACAGGGGGCGACGAGCAGTACTTC
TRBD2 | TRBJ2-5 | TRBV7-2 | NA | CVSSGTQETQYF | TGTGTCAGCAGCGGGACCCAAGAGACCCAGTACTTC
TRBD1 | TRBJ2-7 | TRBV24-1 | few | CATSDRTGNPYEQYF | TGTGCCACCAGTGATAGGACAGGGAACCCCTACGAGCAGTACTTC
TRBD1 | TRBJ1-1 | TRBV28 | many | CASSIRTGGRTEAFF | TGTGCCAGCAGTATCCGGACAGGGGGACGGACTGAAGCTTTCTTT
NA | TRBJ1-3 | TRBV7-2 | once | CASRSATDGNTIYF | TGTGCCAGCAGGTCGGCGACGGACGGAAACACCATATATTTT
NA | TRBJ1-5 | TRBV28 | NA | CAISGPEDQPQHF | TGTGCCATTTCGGGACCAGAGGATCAGCCCCAGCATTTT
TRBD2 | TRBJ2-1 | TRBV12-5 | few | CASGRGLAGVNEQFF | TGTGCTAGTGGCCGGGGACTAGCGGGTGTCAATGAGCAGTTCTTC
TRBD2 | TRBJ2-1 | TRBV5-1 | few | CASSIVAGGHGEQFF | TGCGCCAGCAGCATTGTAGCGGGGGGGCACGGTGAGCAGTTCTTC
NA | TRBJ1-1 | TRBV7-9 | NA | CASSQRGISTEALF | TGTGCCAGCAGCCAGAGAGGGATTAGCACTGAAGCTCTCTTT
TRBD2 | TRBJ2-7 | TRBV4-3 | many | CASSPGLAGVEQYF | TGTGCCAGCAGCCCGGGACTAGCGGGAGTCGAGCAGTACTTC
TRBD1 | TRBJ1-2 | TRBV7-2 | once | CASRATGPGNTF | TGTGCCAGCAGGGCGACAGGGCCCGGAAACACCTTC
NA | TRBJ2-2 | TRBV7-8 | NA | CASSLEGIQNTGELFF | TGTGCCAGCAGCTTAGAGGGGATCCAAAATACCGGGGAGCTGTTTTTT
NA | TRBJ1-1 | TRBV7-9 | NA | CTSSLTGVGSEAFF | TGTACCAGCAGCTTAACGGGAGTAGGGAGTGAAGCTTTCTTT
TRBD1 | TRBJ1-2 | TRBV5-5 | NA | CASSLLDRGYGYTF | TGTGCCAGCAGCTTGCTGGACAGGGGCTATGGCTACACCTTC
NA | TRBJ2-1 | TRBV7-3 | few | CASSLTRAANEQFF | TGTGCCAGCAGCTTGACAAGGGCCGCCAATGAGCAGTTCTTC